This T cell receptor beta chain comes out of a study of technical replicates of blood from several donors. The CDR3 spans 16 residues. V was trimmed by 0 bases and J by 2 bases, leaving 11 bases between them. Per the germline V gene, CDR1 is LGHNA and CDR2 is YNFKEQ. TCRdb's copy holds only in-frame clones and misses some; the assay was immunoSEQ multiplex PCR. The sample lists under 90,000 clones, less than 95% occurring once. This rearrangement joins TRBV4-2 to TRBJ1-3, with D possibly TRBD1 on 6 matching bases. The clonotype originates from a human donor in good health. The sequenced material came from T cells isolated from PBMCs. The CDR3 region is CASSQDRGGTGNTIYF. The CDR3 DNA sequence: TGTGCCAGCAGCCAAGATAGGGGGGGCACTGGAAACACCATATATTTT.